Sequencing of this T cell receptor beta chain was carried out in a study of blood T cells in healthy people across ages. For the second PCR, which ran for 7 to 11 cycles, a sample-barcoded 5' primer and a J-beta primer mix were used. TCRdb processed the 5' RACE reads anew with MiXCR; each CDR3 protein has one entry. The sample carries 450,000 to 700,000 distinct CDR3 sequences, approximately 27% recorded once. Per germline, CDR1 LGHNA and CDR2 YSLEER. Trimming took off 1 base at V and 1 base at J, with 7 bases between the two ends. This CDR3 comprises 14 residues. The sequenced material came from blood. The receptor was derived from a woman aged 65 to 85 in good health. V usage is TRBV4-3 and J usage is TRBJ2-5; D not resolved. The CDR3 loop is CASSQGLAQETQYF. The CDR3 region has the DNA TGCGCCAGCAGCCAAGGACTCGCCCAAGAGACCCAGTACTTC.